This paragraph reports one T cell receptor (beta chain). Its antigen remains unknown. Staining for CD45RO/CCR7/CD25/CD127/CD95/CD27 allowed sorting of CD4+ naive, central memory, regulatory and stem cell-like memory cells. This record comes from a study of beta chain features in type 1 diabetes. Findings of the study overall: Shorter TCRB CDR3s, moderately but significantly so, were found in Type 1 diabetes patients in all four CD4+ subsets.

As every portion of the isolated RNA was reverse transcribed, the sequencing read expressed TCRB transcripts. Only in-frame clones appear in the TCRdb table, and some are missing; sequencing was by immunoSEQ multiplex PCR. The sample lists about 400,000 clones, approximately 12% seen once, with 0.0095% to 0.011% in the top ten. Trimming cost V 0 bases and J 7 bases, with 16 bases left between them. The CDR3 length is 14 residues. CDR1 and CDR2 from the germline V gene are GTSNPN and SVGIG (reference sequence). The sequencing sample was made of naive CD4+ T cells from blood. V usage is TRBV30 and J usage is TRBJ2-7; D might be TRBD1 (6 bases). The clonotype was recovered from a woman between 18 and 29 years old with type 1 diabetes. CDR3: CAWSVWQGSSEQYF. CDR3 sequence (DNA): TGTGCCTGGAGTGTTTGGCAGGGGAGTAGTGAGCAGTACTTC.